The source of this T cell receptor beta chain is a study of CD8+CD57+ T cells in acquired aplastic anemia. Points from the study as a whole: In common between the patients and the controls were some 29 CD8+ CDR3 sequences.

Trimming took 8 bases from V and 0 from J, leaving 13 bases between them. The CDR3 runs 15 residues. The germline V gene has CDR1 LNHNV and CDR2 YYDKDF (reference sequence). An expansion of CD8+CD57+ cells by flow cytometry had been shown in patients chosen for sequencing. For CDR3 and TCR beta VDJ profiling, genomic DNA was the template used. TCRdb redid the calling of the reads with MiXCR, one entry per CDR3 protein. The sample records over 150,000 distinct CDR3 sequences, about 54% being singletons. This clonotype showed up many times. What it recognizes is unknown. Sequencing input: sorted CD4+, CD8+, or CD8+CD57+ T cells (not recorded which) from PBMCs. The TCR sequence derives from a human donor with aplastic anemia. The V gene is TRBV15, the J gene TRBJ2-2, with a possible D match to TRBD2 (6 bases). The CDR3 nucleotides read TGTGCCACCTGCGTCGGGACTTCGAACACCGGGGAGCTGTTTTTT. This encodes CATCVGTSNTGELFF.